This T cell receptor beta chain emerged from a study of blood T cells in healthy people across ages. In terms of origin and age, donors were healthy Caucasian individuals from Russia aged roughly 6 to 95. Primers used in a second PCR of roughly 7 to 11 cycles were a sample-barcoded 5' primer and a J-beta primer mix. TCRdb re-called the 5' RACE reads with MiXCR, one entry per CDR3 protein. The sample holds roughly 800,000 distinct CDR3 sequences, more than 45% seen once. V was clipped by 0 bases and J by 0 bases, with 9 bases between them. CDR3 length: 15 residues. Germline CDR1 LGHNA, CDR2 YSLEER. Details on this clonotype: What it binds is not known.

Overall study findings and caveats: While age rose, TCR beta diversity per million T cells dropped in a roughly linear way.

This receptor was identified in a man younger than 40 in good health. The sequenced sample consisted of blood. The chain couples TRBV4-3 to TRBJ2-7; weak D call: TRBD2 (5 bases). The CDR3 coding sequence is TGCGCCAGCAGCCAAGACGGAGGCAACTCCTACGAGCAGTACTTC. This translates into CASSQDGGNSYEQYF.